One and the same sample provided the 16 T cell receptor beta chains below, sequenced in a study of CXCR3-negative and CXCR3-positive naive CD8 T cells. Researchers prepared the TRB cDNA libraries using 5' RACE with UMI labels. Each CDR3 protein gets one entry in TCRdb, which reprocessed the 5' RACE reads and gives no DNA. Recorded for this sample: 5,000 to 6,000 distinct CDR3 sequences. Sequenced material: naive CXCR3- CD8+ T cells from blood. Subset of the sample: CD45RO-CCR7+CD27+CD95- naive CD8+ T cells lacking CXCR3 (TNR3-). These receptors came from a human donor in good health. Some clones in this sample may be carry-over from other donors' samples.

The rearrangement links TRBV4-2 to TRBJ2-1. Germline V gives CDR1 LGHNA, CDR2 YNFKEQ. The length of the CDR3 is 16 residues. The CDR3 region is CASSQGDVSSYNEQFF.

This clonotype registers medium-sized by frequency. The rearrangement joins TRBV7-9 to TRBJ1-2. CDR3 length: 13 residues. Germline V lookup: CDR1 SEHNR, CDR2 FQNEAQ (reference sequence). The CDR3 is CASGFGGKYGYTF.

This rearrangement joins TRBV2 to TRBJ2-7; TCRdb indicates TRBD1, and absent DNA this call remains unverified. Germline values: CDR1 SNHLY, CDR2 FYNNEI. The CDR3 loop spans 13 amino acids. The CDR3 sequence: CASSRRANYEQYF.

The CDR3 here is CARSSLPRLAGTHEKYF. The chain employs TRBV7-3 and TRBJ2-7; the TRBD2 assignment by TCRdb is unverifiable without DNA. The V gene's germline CDR1 is SGHTA and CDR2 FQGTGA. This CDR3 has 17 amino acids.

The V and J genes are TRBV12-5 and TRBJ2-1; TCRdb's D call, TRBD1, is unchecked because there is no DNA. This CDR3 contains 15 residues. CDR1 and CDR2 from the germline V gene are LGHNT and FRNRAP. The CDR3 loop reads CASGLGGGKDNEQFF. The full variable domain, rest sourced from reference TRBV12-5 and TRBJ2-1, is DARVTQTPRHKVTEMGQEVTMRCQPILGHNTVFWYRQTMMQGLELLAYFRNRAPLDDSGMPKDRFSAEMPDATLATLKIQPSEPRDSAVYFCASGLGGGKDNEQFFGPGTRLTVL.

This rearrangement joins TRBV2 to TRBJ2-2. Germline V gene data show CDR1 as SNHLY and CDR2 as FYNNEI. The CDR3 spans 13 residues. The CDR3 here is CASRDRQTGELFF.

This sequence joins TRBV13 and TRBJ2-4; the D gene TCRdb calls, TRBD1, cannot be checked with no DNA. The CDR3 length is 15 residues. Germline V CDR1 and CDR2: PRHDT, FYEKMQ (reference sequence). CDR3 loop: CASSLREIAKNIQYF.

This clonotype registers medium-sized by frequency. This chain joins TRBV29-1 and TRBJ1-2; TCRdb returns TRBD1, unconfirmable since there is no DNA. The length of the CDR3 is 15 residues. Germline CDR1 is SQVTM and CDR2 is ANQGSEA. This CDR3 is CSVEDGGQGAYGYTF. Using reference TRBV29-1 and TRBJ1-2 for the parts outside the CDR3, the full variable domain is SAVISQKPSRDICQRGTSLTIQCQVDSQVTMMFWYRQQPGQSLTLIATANQGSEATYESGFVIDKFPISRPNLTFSTLTVSNMSPEDSSIYLCSVEDGGQGAYGYTFGSGTRLTVV.

The chain couples TRBV28 to TRBJ1-2. The germline gives CDR1 MDHEN, CDR2 SYDVKM. The CDR3 sequence is 14 residues long. The CDR3 loop reads CASSPYQENYGYTF.

The rearrangement links TRBV6-2 or TRBV6-3 to TRBJ2-7; the D call from TCRdb, TRBD1, cannot be confirmed without DNA. The germline V gene has CDR1 MNHEY and CDR2 SVGEGT. There are 16 residues in the CDR3. This chain's CDR3 is CASSYLPDRVPDEQYF.

CDR3 residues: CASSYVLAGTRNEQYF. The chain uses TRBV6-5 and TRBJ2-7; TCRdb's D call of TRBD2 is untestable without DNA. The CDR3 is made up of 16 amino acids. Germline-derived CDR1 and CDR2 are MNHEY and SVGAGI.

This CDR3 is CAISGGQHSNQPQHF. This chain uses TRBV10-3 with TRBJ1-5; the TCRdb D gene call, TRBD1, has no DNA to confirm it. Germline lookup yields CDR1 ENHRY and CDR2 SYGVKD. The CDR3 runs to 15 residues.

The chain combines TRBV7-2 with TRBJ2-7. Germline lookup yields CDR1 SGHTA and CDR2 FQGNSA. This CDR3 is 13 amino acids long. This chain's CDR3 is CASSLDLTYEQYF.

The chain joins TRBV15 to TRBJ1-5. There are 15 residues in the CDR3. The V gene's germline CDR1 is LNHNV and CDR2 YYDKDF (reference sequence). CDR3 sequence: CATSRDRAANQPQHF.

This clonotype is called medium-sized (0.01 to 0.1%) based on its frequency. The chain links TRBV20-1 to TRBJ2-7; there is no DNA to check the TCRdb D call of TRBD1. Germline lookup yields CDR1 DFQATT and CDR2 SNEGSKA (reference sequence). The CDR3 is 13 residues long. The CDR3 protein is CSAEQGSSYEQYF.

Measured by frequency, this clonotype is medium-sized. The chain links TRBV12-3 or TRBV12-4 to TRBJ2-5; the TCRdb call, TRBD1, lacks DNA for checking. There are 14 residues in the CDR3. The CDR3 here is CASSARGGRETQYF.